This TCR beta chain was sequenced during a study of shared clonotypes between healthy human individuals. The genomic DNA of each subset was split evenly across several immunoSEQ plates. Some clones are missing from TCRdb's copy, which holds only in-frame ones; the method was immunoSEQ multiplex PCR. The sample includes about 2.3 million clones, 85% to 95% seen only once; the top ten take roughly 0.34%. CDR3 length: 12 residues. Germline V CDR1 and CDR2: LNHDA, SQIVND (reference sequence). J lost 8 bases, V lost 5 bases, and 6 bases had no gene match. The sequence was obtained from a man younger than 30 in good health. Some clones in this sample may be carry-over from other donors' samples. The rearrangement links TRBV19 to TRBJ2-7; 7 nucleotides line up with TRBD1. The specimen was naive CD4+ T cells from PBMCs. Subset reported: CD45RA+ positively selected. The CDR3 region is CASSVRQGQQYF. The CDR3 DNA reads as TGTGCCAGTAGTGTACGACAGGGACAGCAGTACTTC.